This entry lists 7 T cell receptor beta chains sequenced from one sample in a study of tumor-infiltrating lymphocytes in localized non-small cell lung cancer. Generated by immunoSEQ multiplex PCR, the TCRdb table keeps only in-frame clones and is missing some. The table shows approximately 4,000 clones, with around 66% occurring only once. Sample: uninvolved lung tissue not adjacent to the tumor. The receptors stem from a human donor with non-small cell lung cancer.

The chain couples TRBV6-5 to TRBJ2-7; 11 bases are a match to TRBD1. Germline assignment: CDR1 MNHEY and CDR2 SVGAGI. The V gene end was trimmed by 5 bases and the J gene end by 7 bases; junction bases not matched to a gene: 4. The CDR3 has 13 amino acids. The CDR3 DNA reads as TGTGCCAGCAGTCGGACAGGGGGCCGGGAGCAGTACTTC. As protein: CASSRTGGREQYF.

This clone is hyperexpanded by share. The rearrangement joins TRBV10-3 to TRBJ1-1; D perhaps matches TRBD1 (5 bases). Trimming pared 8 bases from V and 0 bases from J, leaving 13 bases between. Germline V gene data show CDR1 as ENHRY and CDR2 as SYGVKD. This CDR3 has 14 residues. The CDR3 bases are TGTGCCATCCAGGGCGGAGGCGTGAACACTGAAGCTTTCTTT. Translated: CAIQGGGVNTEAFF.

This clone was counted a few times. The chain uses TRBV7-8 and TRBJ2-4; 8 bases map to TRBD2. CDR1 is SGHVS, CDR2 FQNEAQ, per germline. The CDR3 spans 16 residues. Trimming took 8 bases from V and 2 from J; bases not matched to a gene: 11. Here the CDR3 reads CASGEREGVTKNIQYF. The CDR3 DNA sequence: TGTGCCAGCGGCGAACGGGAGGGAGTCACCAAAAACATTCAGTACTTC.

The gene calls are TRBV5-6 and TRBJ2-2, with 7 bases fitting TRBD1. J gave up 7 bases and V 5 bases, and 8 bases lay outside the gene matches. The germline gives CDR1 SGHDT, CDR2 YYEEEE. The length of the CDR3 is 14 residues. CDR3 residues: CASSRQGQGGELFF. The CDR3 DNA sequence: TGTGCCAGCAGTAGACAGGGTCAGGGCGGGGAGCTGTTTTTT.

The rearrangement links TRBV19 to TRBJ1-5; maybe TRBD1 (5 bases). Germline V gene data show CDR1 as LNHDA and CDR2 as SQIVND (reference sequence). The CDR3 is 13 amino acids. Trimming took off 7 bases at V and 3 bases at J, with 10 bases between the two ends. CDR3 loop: CASMDKFNQPQHF. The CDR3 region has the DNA TGTGCCAGTATGGACAAGTTCAATCAGCCCCAGCATTTT.

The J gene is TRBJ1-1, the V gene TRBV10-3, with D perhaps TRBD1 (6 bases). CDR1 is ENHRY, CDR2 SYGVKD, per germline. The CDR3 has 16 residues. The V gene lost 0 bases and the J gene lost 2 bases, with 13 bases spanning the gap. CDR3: CAISESAGAYNTEAFF. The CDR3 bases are TGTGCCATCAGTGAGTCTGCAGGGGCCTATAACACTGAAGCTTTCTTT.

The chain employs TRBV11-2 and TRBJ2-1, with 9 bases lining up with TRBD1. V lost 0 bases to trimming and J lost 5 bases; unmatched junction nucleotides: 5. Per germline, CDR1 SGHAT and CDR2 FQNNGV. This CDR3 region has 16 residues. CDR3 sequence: CASSLDRWTGDNEQFF. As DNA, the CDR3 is TGTGCCAGCAGCTTAGATCGGTGGACAGGGGACAATGAGCAGTTCTTC. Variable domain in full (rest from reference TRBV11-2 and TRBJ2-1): EAGVAQSPRYKIIEKRQSVAFWCNPISGHATLYWYQQILGQGPKLLIQFQNNGVVDDSQLPKDRFSAERLKGVDSTLKIQPAKLEDSAVYLCASSLDRWTGDNEQFFGPGTRLTVL.